Listed here are 16 T cell receptor beta chains from one sample, sequenced in a study of early T cells in non-severe SARS-CoV-2 infection. MiXCR, applied by TCRdb to the 5' RACE reads, yields one record per CDR3 protein. Of around 30,000 distinct CDR3 sequences in the sample, roughly 5.8% are singletons; the top ten hold approximately 6.5%. The sequenced material came from whole blood. These receptor sequences come from an adult who was a healthcare worker with PCR-confirmed SARS-CoV-2 infection or an uninfected control (not recorded which).

This clonotype occurred many times. The chain carries TRBV18 and TRBJ1-3; unclear D gene. The CDR3 has 12 amino acids. V lost 2 bases to trimming and J lost 1 base, with 0 bases between them. CDR1 is KGHSH and CDR2 is LQKENI in the germline V gene. The CDR3 loop reads CASSPSGNTIYF. The CDR3 DNA reads as TGTGCCAGCTCACCATCTGGAAACACCATATATTTT.

The table lists this clonotype with a few counts. V is TRBV29-1 and J is TRBJ2-2, with D perhaps TRBD1 or TRBD2 (5 bases each). The CDR3 has 13 residues. In germline, CDR1 is SQVTM, CDR2 ANQGSEA. V was clipped by 6 bases and J by 0 bases, with 8 bases between them. Here the CDR3 reads CSVGRTNTGELFF. CDR3 nucleotide sequence: TGCAGCGTGGGACGGACGAACACCGGGGAGCTGTTTTTT.

Within the sample, this clonotype is medium-sized (0.01 to 0.1%). The chain uses TRBV27 and TRBJ2-6, with D possibly matching TRBD1 (5 bases). The germline V gene has CDR1 MNHEY and CDR2 SMNVEV (reference sequence). This CDR3 region has 17 residues. Trimming left V 2 bases short and J 1 base short, with 12 bases between. In DNA form, the CDR3 reads TGTGCCAGCAGTTTAGCAGGGTTGGGATCTGGGGCCAACGTCCTGACTTTC. Amino acid sequence: CASSLAGLGSGANVLTF.

This clonotype appeared many times. V and J are TRBV24-1 and TRBJ2-2, with TRBD2 matching over 8 bases. The length of the CDR3 is 20 residues. The germline V gene encodes CDR1 KGHDR and CDR2 SFDVKD. Trimming at V came to 3 bases and at J to 0 bases, leaving 14 bases not matched to a gene. CDR3: CATSDPPWGSGRPNTGELFF. For the CDR3, the DNA is TGTGCCACCAGTGATCCCCCCTGGGGGAGCGGGAGACCGAACACCGGGGAGCTGTTTTTT.

This clonotype was seen ten or more times. V usage is TRBV27 and J usage is TRBJ2-3, with TRBD2 matching 7 bases. From germline, CDR1 is MNHEY and CDR2 SMNVEV (reference sequence). This CDR3 is built from 15 residues. With 4 bases clipped from V and 4 bases from J, the junction kept 8 bases outside the gene matches. The CDR3 loop is CASSSGTTRADTQYF. In nucleotides, the CDR3 is TGTGCCAGCAGTTCCGGGACTACCCGAGCAGATACGCAGTATTTT.

This clonotype was detected a few times. The chain combines TRBV12-3 or TRBV12-4 with TRBJ1-4; a weak D match, TRBD1 (6 bases). Between the trimmed V and J ends, which lost 6 bases and 8 bases, there was a span of 13 bases. This CDR3 comprises 13 residues. The CDR3 sequence is CASSPRGREKLFF. The CDR3 nucleotides read TGTGCCAGCAGCCCCAGGGGACGCGAAAAACTGTTTTTT.

This chain links TRBV19 with TRBJ2-1, with 11 nucleotides matching TRBD2. CDR1 and CDR2 (germline): LNHDA, SQIVND (reference sequence). The CDR3 totals 13 residues. With 5 bases clipped from V and 10 bases from J, the junction kept 4 bases outside the gene matches. CDR3 region: CASSVAGGREQFF. The CDR3 coding sequence is TGTGCCAGTAGTGTAGCGGGAGGGCGCGAGCAGTTCTTC.

The table lists this clonotype with many counts. The chain carries TRBV20-1 and TRBJ2-1; D is ambiguous. V was clipped by 4 bases and J by 0 bases, with 19 bases between them. CDR3 length equals 17 residues. Germline V lookup: CDR1 DFQATT, CDR2 SNEGSKA (reference sequence). The CDR3 protein is CSATSSHQMLSYNEQFF. The CDR3 nucleotides read TGCAGTGCTACTAGTTCTCACCAAATGCTCTCCTACAATGAGCAGTTCTTC.

This clonotype was seen a handful of times. V is TRBV7-9 and J is TRBJ2-3, with TRBD2 matching 12 bases. This CDR3 contains 15 residues. Germline V lookup: CDR1 SEHNR, CDR2 FQNEAQ (reference sequence). V shed 6 bases and J 1 base; nucleotides not matched to a gene: 2. As DNA, the CDR3 is TGTGCCAGCAGACTAGCGGGAGGCGGCACAGATACGCAGTATTTT. It encodes CASRLAGGGTDTQYF.

The chain recombines TRBV5-5 with TRBJ2-1, with D possibly called TRBD1 or TRBD2 (5 bases each). Looked up from germline, CDR1 is SGHKS and CDR2 is YYEKEE (reference sequence). The CDR3 sequence is 14 residues long. V lost 1 base and J 6 bases, leaving 11 bases between the germline ends. The CDR3 loop reads CASSLRLGVNEQFF. CDR3 in DNA: TGTGCCAGCAGCTTGCGCCTGGGGGTCAATGAGCAGTTCTTC. Using reference TRBV5-5 and TRBJ2-1 for the parts outside the CDR3, the full variable domain is DAGVTQSPTHLIKTRGQQVTLRCSPISGHKSVSWYQQVLGQGPQFIFQYYEKEERGRGNFPDRFSARQFPNYSSELNVNALLLGDSALYLCASSLRLGVNEQFFGPGTRLTVL.

This clonotype was picked up many times. This chain links TRBV5-1 with TRBJ2-3; D call uncertain. Per the germline V gene, CDR1 is SGHRS and CDR2 is YFSETQ. V dropped 0 bases and J dropped 3 bases, with 11 bases sitting between them. This CDR3 is built from 15 residues. CDR3 amino acids: CASSLGRRLTDTQYF. DNA of the CDR3: TGCGCCAGCAGCTTGGGACGGCGGCTTACAGATACGCAGTATTTT.

The chain joins TRBV7-6 to TRBJ1-6; D uncertain. Deletions cut 3 bases from V and 7 bases from J, with 7 bases between. CDR1 SGHVS and CDR2 FNYEAQ come from the germline V gene. This CDR3 has 13 residues. The CDR3 nucleotides read TGTGCCAGCAGCTTCGGGCGAAATTCACCCCTCCACTTT. Its protein is CASSFGRNSPLHF.

The J gene is TRBJ2-1, the V gene TRBV7-8, with 11 nucleotides matching TRBD2. From germline, CDR1 is SGHVS and CDR2 FQNEAQ. CDR3 length: 15 residues. The trim removed 5 bases at V and 4 bases at J, leaving 4 bases unmatched. CDR3 loop: CASSKTSGTYNEQFF. For the CDR3, the DNA is TGTGCCAGCAGCAAGACTAGCGGGACGTACAATGAGCAGTTCTTC.

This clonotype was observed at least ten times. The chain carries TRBV10-3 and TRBJ2-7; no clear D. CDR1 is ENHRY, CDR2 SYGVKD, per germline. Trimming left V 4 bases short and J 7 bases short, with 14 bases between. CDR3 size: 13 residues. This CDR3 is CAISAHLQREQYF. In nucleotides, the CDR3 is TGTGCCATCAGTGCTCACTTACAACGGGAGCAGTACTTC.

In its sample, this clonotype was seen many times. This chain uses TRBV11-2 with TRBJ2-2, with unresolved D. With 5 bases removed from V and 3 bases from J, the gap between germline ends came to 19 bases. Germline V gene lookup returns CDR1 SGHAT and CDR2 FQNNGV. The CDR3 contains 17 residues. The CDR3, as DNA: TGTGCCAGCAGCCAAGTGTGGTTGGGTGGCGACACCGGGGAGCTGTTTTTT. Its protein product is CASSQVWLGGDTGELFF.

This clonotype was seen only a few times. The gene calls are TRBV28 and TRBJ2-1; TRBD1 aligns across 7 bases. There are 16 residues in the CDR3. Germline V CDR1 and CDR2: MDHEN, SYDVKM. Trimming removed 3 bases from V and 8 bases from J; junction bases left unmatched: 13. CDR3 residues: CASSFLLRGTIDEQFF. The CDR3 nucleotides are TGTGCCAGCAGTTTCCTCCTCAGGGGGACAATCGATGAGCAGTTCTTC.